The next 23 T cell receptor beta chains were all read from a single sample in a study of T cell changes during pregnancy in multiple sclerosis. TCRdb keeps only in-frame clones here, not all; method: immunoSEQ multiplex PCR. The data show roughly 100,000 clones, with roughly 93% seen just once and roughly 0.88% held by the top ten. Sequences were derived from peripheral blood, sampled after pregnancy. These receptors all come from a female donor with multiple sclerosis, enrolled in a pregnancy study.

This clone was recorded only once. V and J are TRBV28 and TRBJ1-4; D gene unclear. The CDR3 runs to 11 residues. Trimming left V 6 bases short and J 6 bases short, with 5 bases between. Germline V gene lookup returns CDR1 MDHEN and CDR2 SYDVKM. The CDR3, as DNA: TGTGCCAGCAGCGACTATGAAAAACTGTTTTTT. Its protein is CASSDYEKLFF.

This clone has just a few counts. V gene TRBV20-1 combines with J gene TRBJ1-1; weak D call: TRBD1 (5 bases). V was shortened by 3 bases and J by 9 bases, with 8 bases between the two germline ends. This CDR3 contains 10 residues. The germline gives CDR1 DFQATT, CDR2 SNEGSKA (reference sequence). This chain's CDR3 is CSARDTQAFF. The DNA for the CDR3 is TGCAGTGCTAGGGACACCCAAGCTTTCTTT.

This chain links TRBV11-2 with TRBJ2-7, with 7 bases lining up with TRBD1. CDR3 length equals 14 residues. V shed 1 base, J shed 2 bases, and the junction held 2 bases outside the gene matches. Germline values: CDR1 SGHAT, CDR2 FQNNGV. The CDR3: CASSLGTGPYEQYF. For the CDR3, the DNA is TGTGCCAGCAGCTTAGGGACAGGACCCTACGAGCAGTACTTC.

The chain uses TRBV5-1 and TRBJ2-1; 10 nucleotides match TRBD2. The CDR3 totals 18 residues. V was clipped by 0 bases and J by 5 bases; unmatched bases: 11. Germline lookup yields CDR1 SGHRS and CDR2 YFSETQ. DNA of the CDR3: TGCGCCAGCAGCTTGGTGACTAGCGGGTCTCAAAAGCACAATGAGCAGTTCTTC. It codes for CASSLVTSGSQKHNEQFF.

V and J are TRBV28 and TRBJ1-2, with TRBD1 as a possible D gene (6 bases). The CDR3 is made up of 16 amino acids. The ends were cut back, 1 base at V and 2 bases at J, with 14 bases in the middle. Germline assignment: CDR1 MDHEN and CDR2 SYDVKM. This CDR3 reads CASSLSLGGGNYGYTF. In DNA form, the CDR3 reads TGTGCCAGCAGTTTATCTTTGGGAGGGGGAAACTATGGCTACACCTTC.

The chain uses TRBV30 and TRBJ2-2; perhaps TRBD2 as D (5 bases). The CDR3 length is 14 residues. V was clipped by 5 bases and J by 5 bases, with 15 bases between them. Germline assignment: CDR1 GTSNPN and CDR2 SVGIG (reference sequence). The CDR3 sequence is CAWSRAVTTGELFF. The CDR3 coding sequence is TGTGCCTGGTCGAGAGCGGTAACGACCGGGGAGCTGTTTTTT.

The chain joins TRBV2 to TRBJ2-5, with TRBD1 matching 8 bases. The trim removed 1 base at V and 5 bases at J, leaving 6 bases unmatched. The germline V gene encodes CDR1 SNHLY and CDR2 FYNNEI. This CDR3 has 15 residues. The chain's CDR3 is CASSEDQGAEETQYF. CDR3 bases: TGTGCCAGCAGTGAAGACCAGGGGGCGGAGGAGACCCAGTACTTC.

CDR3: CASSRGNVDTQYF. The CDR3 nucleotides are TGTGCCAGCAGTCGGGGGAACGTCGATACGCAGTATTTT. The genes are TRBV9 and TRBJ2-3, with D perhaps TRBD2 (6 bases). V was shortened by 5 bases and J by 6 bases, with 13 bases between the two germline ends. The CDR3 extends over 13 amino acids. The germline CDR1 and CDR2 sequences are SGDLS and YYNGEE.

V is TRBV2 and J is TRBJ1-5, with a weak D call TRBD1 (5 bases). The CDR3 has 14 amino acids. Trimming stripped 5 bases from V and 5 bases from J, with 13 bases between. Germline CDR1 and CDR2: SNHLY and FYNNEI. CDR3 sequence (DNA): TGTGCCAGCAGTCTACTCGGGGGGGATCAGCCCCAGCATTTT. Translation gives CASSLLGGDQPQHF.

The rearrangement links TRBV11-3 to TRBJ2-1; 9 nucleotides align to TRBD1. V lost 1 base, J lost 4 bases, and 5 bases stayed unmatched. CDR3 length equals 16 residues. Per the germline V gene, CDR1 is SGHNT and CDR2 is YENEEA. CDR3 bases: TGTGCCAGCAGCTTAGGGGGACAGGGAAATTACAATGAGCAGTTCTTC. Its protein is CASSLGGQGNYNEQFF.

The CDR3 region is CASSPPGQGAREQYF. The DNA of the CDR3 is TGTGCCAGCAGCCCCCCGGGACAGGGGGCGAGGGAGCAGTACTTC. This chain uses TRBV7-9 with TRBJ2-7; TRBD1 matches 12 bases. Trimming cost V 5 bases and J 7 bases; bases outside gene matches: 9. CDR3 length equals 15 residues. Germline loops: CDR1 SEHNR, CDR2 FQNEAQ (reference sequence).

CDR3 amino acids: CASSVGQLNTEAFF. The CDR3 nucleotides are TGTGCCAGCAGCGTAGGACAGTTGAACACTGAAGCTTTCTTT. The J gene is TRBJ1-1, the V gene TRBV7-9, with D maybe TRBD1 (6 bases). Trimming cost V 5 bases and J 0 bases, with 10 bases left between them. Germline V gene lookup returns CDR1 SEHNR and CDR2 FQNEAQ (reference sequence). The CDR3 has 14 amino acids.

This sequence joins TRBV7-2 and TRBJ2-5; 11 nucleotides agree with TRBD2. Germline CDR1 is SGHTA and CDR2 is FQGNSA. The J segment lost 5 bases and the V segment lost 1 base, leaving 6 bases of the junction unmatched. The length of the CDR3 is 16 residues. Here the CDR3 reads CASSLVVAGGPETQYF. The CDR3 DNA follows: TGTGCCAGCAGCTTAGTGGTAGCGGGGGGGCCGGAGACCCAGTACTTC. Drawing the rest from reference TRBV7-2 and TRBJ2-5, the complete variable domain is GAGVSQSPSNKVTEKGKDVELRCDPISGHTALYWYRQSLGQGLEFLIYFQGNSAPDKSGLPSDRFSAERTGGSVSTLTIQRTQQEDSAVYLCASSLVVAGGPETQYFGPGTRLLVL.

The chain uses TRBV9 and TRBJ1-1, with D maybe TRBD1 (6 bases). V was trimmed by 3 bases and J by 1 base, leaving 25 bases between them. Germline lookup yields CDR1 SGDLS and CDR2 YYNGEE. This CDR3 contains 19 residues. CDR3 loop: CASSGSLQGKGGPNTEAFF. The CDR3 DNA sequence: TGTGCCAGCAGCGGTAGCCTACAGGGTAAAGGAGGACCGAACACTGAAGCTTTCTTT.

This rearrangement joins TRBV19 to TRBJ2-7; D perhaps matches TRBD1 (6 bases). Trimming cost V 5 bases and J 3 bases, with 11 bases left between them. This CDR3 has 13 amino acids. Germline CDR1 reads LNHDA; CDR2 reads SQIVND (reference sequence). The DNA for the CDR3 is TGTGCCAGTAGTCCCCTAGGGGGCTACGAGCAGTACTTC. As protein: CASSPLGGYEQYF.

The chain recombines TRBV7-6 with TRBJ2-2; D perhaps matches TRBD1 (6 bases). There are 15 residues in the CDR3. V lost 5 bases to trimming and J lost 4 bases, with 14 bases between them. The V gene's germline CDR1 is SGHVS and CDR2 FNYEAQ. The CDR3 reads CASSPTGFSTGELFF. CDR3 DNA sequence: TGTGCCAGCAGCCCTACAGGGTTTAGCACCGGGGAGCTGTTTTTT.

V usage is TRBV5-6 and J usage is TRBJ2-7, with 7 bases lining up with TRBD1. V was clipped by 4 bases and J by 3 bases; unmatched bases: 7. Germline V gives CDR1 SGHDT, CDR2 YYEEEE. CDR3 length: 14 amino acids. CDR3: CASSPTGYGYEQYF. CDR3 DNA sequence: TGTGCCAGCAGCCCGACAGGGTATGGCTACGAGCAGTACTTC.

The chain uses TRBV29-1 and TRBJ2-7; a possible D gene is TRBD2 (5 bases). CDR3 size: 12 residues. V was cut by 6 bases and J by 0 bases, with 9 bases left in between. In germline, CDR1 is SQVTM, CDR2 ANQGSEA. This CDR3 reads CSVSTNSYEQYF. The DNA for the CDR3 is TGCAGCGTATCGACTAACTCCTACGAGCAGTACTTC.

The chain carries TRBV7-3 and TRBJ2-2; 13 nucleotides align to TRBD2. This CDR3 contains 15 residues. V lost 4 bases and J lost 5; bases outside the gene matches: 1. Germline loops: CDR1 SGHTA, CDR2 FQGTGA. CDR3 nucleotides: TGTGCCAGCAGCTGGGGACTAGCGGGAACCGGGGAGCTGTTTTTT. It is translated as CASSWGLAGTGELFF.

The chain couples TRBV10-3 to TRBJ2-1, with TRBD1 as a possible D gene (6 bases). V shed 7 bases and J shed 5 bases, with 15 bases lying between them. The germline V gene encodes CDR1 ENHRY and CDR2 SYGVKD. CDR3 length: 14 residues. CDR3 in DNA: TGTGCCATCAACGACAGGTCTGGGAACAATGAGCAGTTCTTC. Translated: CAINDRSGNNEQFF.

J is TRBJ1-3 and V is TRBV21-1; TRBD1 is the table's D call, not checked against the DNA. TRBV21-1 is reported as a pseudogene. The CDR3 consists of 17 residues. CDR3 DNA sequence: TGTGCCAGCAGCCACCTTTCATCCAGGGGGCGCCGAAACACCATATATTTT. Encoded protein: CASSHLSSRGRRNTIYF.

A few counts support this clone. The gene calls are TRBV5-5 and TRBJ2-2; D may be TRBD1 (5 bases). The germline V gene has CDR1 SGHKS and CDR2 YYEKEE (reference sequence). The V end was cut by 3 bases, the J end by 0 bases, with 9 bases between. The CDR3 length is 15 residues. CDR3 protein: CASSSTVTNTGELFF. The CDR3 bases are TGTGCCAGCAGCTCGACAGTAACGAACACCGGGGAGCTGTTTTTT. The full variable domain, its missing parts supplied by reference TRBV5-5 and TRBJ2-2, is DAGVTQSPTHLIKTRGQQVTLRCSPISGHKSVSWYQQVLGQGPQFIFQYYEKEERGRGNFPDRFSARQFPNYSSELNVNALLLGDSALYLCASSSTVTNTGELFFGEGSRLTVL.

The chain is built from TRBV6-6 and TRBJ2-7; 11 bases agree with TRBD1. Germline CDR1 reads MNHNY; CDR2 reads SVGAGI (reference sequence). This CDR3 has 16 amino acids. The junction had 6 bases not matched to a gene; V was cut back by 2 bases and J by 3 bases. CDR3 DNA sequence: TGTGCCAGCAGTTACGCCACCGGGACAGGGGGCTACGAGCAGTACTTC. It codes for CASSYATGTGGYEQYF.